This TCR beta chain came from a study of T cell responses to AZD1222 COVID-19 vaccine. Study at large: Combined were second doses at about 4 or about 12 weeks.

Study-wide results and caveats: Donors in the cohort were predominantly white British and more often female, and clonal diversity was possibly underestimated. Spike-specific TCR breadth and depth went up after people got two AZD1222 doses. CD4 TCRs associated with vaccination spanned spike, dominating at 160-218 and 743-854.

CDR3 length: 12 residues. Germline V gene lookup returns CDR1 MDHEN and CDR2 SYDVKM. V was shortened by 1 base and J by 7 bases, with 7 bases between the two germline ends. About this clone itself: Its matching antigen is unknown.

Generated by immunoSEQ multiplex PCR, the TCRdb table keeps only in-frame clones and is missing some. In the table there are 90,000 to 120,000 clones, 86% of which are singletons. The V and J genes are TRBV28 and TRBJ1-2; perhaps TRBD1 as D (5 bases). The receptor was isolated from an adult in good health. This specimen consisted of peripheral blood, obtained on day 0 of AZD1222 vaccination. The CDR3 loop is CASSLSGSGYTF. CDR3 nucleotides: TGTGCCAGCAGTTTATCAGGGTCTGGCTACACCTTC.